This TCR beta chain comes out of a study of patients and donors after allogeneic stem cell transplantation. One entry per CDR3 protein, called by TCRdb with MiXCR from the RT-PCR reads. This table has around 2,000 distinct CDR3 sequences, about 4.4% appearing once. The V gene's germline CDR1 is DFQATT and CDR2 SNEGSKA (reference sequence). The CDR3 runs to 15 residues. The V and J ends lost 1 base and 7 bases, in that order; junction bases with no gene match: 10. The source is a human donor who was either an allogeneic HSCT recipient or a stem cell or donor lymphocyte infusion donor (not recorded which). It is not recorded whose cells these are; they may come from a transplant donor. Sequencing was carried out using blood, either unsorted or a sorted T cell fraction (not recorded which). The J gene is TRBJ1-2, the V gene TRBV20-1; 9 nucleotides align to TRBD1. The DNA for the CDR3 is TGCAGTGCTAGAGTAACGACAGGGGGTGATAGTGGCTACACCTTC. Its protein product is CSARVTTGGDSGYTF.